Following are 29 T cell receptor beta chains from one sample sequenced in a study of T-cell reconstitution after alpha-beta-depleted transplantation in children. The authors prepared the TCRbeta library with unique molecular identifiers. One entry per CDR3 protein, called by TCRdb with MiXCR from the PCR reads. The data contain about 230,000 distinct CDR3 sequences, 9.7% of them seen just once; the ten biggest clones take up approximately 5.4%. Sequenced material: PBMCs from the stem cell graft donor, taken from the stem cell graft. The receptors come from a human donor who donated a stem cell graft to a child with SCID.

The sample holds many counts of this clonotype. CDR3 protein: CSARVAGGSPDTQYF. The CDR3 coding sequence is TGCAGTGCTAGAGTCGCGGGGGGGAGTCCAGATACGCAGTATTTT. The chain employs TRBV20-1 and TRBJ2-3; TRBD2 agrees at 9 bases. Germline assignment: CDR1 DFQATT and CDR2 SNEGSKA (reference sequence). This CDR3 has 15 residues. The V segment lost 1 base and the J segment 4 bases; nucleotides outside the gene matches: 6.

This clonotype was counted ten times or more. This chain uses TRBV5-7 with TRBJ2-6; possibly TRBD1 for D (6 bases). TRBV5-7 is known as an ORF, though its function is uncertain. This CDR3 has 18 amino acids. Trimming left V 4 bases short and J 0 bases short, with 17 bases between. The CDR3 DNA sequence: TGTGCCAGCAGCCAAATACAGGGCCAGATCTCTGGGGCCAACGTCCTGACTTTC. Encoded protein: CASSQIQGQISGANVLTF.

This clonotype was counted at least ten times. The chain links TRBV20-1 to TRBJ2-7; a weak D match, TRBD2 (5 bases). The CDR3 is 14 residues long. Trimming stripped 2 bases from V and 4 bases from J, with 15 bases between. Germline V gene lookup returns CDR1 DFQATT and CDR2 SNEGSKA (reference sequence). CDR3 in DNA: TGCAGTGCTAGACCCGTGGGTCGGGAATACGAGCAGTACTTC. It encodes CSARPVGREYEQYF.

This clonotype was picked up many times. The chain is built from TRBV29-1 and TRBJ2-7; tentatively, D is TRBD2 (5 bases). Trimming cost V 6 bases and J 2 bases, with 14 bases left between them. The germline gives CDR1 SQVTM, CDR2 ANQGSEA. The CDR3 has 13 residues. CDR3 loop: CSVVTGNPYEQYF. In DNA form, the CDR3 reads TGCAGCGTCGTTACGGGGAACCCCTACGAGCAGTACTTC.

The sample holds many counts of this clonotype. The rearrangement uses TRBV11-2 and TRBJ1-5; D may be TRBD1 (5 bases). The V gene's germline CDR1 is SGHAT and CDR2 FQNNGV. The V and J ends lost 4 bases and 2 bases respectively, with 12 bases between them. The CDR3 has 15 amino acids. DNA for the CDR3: TGTGCCAGCAGCTCCATTGCGGGGGGCAATCAGCCCCAGCATTTT. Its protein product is CASSSIAGGNQPQHF.

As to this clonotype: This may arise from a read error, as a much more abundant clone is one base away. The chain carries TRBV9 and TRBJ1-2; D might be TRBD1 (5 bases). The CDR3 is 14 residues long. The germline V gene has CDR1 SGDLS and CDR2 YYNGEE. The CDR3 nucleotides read TGTGCCAGCAGCGTAGAGGGGCAGGGCTATGGCGACACCTTC. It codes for CASSVEGQGYGDTF.

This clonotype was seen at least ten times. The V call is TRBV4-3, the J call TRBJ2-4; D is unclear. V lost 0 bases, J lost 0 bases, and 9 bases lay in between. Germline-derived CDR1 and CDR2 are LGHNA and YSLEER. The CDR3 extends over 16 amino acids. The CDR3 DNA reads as TGCGCCAGCAGCCAAGAAATTGGGCTAGCCAAAAACATTCAGTACTTC. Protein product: CASSQEIGLAKNIQYF.

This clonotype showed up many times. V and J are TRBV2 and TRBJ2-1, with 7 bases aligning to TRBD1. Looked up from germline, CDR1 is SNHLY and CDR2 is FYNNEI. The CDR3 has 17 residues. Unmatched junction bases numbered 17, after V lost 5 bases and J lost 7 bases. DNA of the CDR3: TGTGCCAGCAGTCCCCAGGTCCCGGGACAGCCGGATAATGAGCAGTTCTTC. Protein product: CASSPQVPGQPDNEQFF.

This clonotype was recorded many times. Here the CDR3 DNA reads TGCAGTGCTAGAGAAGGGGGTTTATCCTACGAGCAGTACTTC. This translates into CSAREGGLSYEQYF. J is TRBJ2-7 and V is TRBV20-1; the D gene is possibly TRBD1 (6 bases). The V and J ends lost 0 bases and 1 base respectively, with 10 bases between them. Germline CDR1 DFQATT, CDR2 SNEGSKA (reference sequence). The CDR3 covers 14 residues.

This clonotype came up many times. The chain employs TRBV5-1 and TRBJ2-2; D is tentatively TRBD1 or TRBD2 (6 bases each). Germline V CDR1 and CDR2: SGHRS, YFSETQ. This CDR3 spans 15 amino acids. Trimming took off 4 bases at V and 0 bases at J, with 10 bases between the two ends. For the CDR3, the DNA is TGCGCCAGCAGCCCGGGGGCCGCGAACACCGGGGAGCTGTTTTTT. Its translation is CASSPGAANTGELFF.

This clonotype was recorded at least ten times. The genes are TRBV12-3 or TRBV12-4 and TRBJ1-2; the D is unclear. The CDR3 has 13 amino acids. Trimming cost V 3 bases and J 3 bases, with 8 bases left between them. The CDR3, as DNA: TGTGCCAGCAGTTTGCAGGAATACTATGGCTACACCTTC. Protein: CASSLQEYYGYTF.

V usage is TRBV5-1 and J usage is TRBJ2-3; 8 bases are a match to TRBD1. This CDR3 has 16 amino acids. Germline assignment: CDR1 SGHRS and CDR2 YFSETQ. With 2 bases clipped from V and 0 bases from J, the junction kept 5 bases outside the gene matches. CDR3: CASSFQGAWSTDTQYF. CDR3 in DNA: TGCGCCAGCAGCTTCCAGGGGGCATGGAGCACAGATACGCAGTATTTT. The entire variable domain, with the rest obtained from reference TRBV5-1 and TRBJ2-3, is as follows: KAGVTQTPRYLIKTRGQQVTLSCSPISGHRSVSWYQQTPGQGLQFLFEYFSETQRNKGNFPGRFSGRQFSNSRSEMNVSTLELGDSALYLCASSFQGAWSTDTQYFGPGTRLTVL.

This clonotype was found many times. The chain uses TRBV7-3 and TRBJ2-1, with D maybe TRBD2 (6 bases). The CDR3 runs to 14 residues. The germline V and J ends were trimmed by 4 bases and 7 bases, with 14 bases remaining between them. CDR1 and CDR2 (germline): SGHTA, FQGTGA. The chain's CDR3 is CASSWDSLGNEQFF. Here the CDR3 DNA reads TGTGCCAGCAGCTGGGACTCCCTAGGGAATGAGCAGTTCTTC.

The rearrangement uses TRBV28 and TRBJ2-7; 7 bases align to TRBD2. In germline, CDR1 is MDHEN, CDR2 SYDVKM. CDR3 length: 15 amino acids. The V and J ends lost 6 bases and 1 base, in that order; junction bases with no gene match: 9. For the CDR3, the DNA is TGTGCCAGCAGCAGAACTAGCGCCGGATCCTACGAGCAGTACTTC. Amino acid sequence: CASSRTSAGSYEQYF.

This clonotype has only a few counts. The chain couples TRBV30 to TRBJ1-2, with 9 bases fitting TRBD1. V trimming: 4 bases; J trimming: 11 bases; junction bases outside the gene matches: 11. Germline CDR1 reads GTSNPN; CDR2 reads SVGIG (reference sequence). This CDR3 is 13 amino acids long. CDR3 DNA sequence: TGTGCCTGGACCGGGACAGGGAAAATCAAATACACCTTC. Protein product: CAWTGTGKIKYTF.

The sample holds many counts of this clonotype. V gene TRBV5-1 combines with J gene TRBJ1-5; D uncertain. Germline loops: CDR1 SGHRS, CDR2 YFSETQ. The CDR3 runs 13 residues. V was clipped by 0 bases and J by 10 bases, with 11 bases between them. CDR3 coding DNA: TGCGCCAGCAGCTTGGAGGGAGACGTTCCCCAGCATTTT. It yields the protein CASSLEGDVPQHF.

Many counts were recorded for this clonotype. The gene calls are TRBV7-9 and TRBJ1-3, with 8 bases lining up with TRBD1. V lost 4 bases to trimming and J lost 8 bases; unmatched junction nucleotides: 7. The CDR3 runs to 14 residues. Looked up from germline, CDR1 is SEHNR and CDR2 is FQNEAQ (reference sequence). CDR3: CASSSGTGTDTIYF. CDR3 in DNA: TGTGCCAGCAGCTCCGGGACAGGAACAGACACCATATATTTT.

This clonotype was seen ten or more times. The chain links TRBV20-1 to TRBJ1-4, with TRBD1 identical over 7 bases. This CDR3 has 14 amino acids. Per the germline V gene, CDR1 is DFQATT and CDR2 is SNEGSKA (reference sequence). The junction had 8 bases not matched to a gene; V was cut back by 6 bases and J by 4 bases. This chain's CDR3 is CSAVRDRINEKLFF. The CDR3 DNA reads TGCAGTGCGGTACGGGACAGAATTAATGAAAAACTGTTTTTT.

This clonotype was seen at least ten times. CDR3 sequence reads: CASSLTLTTPNYGYTF. CDR3 bases: TGTGCCAGCAGCTTAACACTCACCACACCGAACTATGGCTACACCTTC. The chain joins TRBV7-9 to TRBJ1-2; D is undetermined. The CDR3 has 16 amino acids. The V end lost 2 bases, the J end lost 2 bases, and 15 bases lay between the germline ends. Germline V CDR1 and CDR2: SEHNR, FQNEAQ (reference sequence). The full variable domain, rest sourced from reference TRBV7-9 and TRBJ1-2, is DTGVSQNPRHKITKRGQNVTFRCDPISEHNRLYWYRQTLGQGPEFLTYFQNEAQLEKSRLLSDRFSAERPKGSFSTLEIQRTEQGDSAMYLCASSLTLTTPNYGYTFGSGTRLTVV.

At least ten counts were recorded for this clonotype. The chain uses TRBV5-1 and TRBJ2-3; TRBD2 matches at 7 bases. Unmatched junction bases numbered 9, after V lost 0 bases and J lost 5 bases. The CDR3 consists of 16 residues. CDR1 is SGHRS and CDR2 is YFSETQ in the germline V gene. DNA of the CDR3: TGCGCCAGCAGCTTGGATGCAGCGGGGCCCGTAGATACGCAGTATTTT. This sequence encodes CASSLDAAGPVDTQYF.

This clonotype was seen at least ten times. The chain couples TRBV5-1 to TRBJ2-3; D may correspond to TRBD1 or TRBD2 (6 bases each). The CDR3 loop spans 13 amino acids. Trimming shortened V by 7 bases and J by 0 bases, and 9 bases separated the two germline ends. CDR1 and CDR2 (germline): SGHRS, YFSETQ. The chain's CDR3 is CASGGGSTDTQYF. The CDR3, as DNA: TGCGCCAGCGGAGGGGGGAGCACAGATACGCAGTATTTT.

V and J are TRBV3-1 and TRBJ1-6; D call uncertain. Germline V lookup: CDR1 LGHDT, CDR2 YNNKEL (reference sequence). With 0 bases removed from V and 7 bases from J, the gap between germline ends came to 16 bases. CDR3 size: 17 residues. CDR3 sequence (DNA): TGTGCCAGCAGCCAAGATCGGGCAGGAATTTACAATTCACCCCTCCACTTT. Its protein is CASSQDRAGIYNSPLHF.

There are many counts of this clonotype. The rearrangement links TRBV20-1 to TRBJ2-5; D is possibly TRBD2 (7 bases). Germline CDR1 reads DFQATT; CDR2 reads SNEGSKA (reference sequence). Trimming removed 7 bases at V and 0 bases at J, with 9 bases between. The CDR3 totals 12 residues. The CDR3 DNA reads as TGCAGTGGGCGGGGGCACCAAGAGACCCAGTACTTC. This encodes CSGRGHQETQYF.

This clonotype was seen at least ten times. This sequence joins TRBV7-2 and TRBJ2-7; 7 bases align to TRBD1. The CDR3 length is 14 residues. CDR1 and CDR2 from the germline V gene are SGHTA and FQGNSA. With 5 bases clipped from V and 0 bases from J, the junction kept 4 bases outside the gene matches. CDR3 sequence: CASSRDRISYEQYF. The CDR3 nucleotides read TGTGCCAGCAGCCGGGACAGAATCTCCTACGAGCAGTACTTC.

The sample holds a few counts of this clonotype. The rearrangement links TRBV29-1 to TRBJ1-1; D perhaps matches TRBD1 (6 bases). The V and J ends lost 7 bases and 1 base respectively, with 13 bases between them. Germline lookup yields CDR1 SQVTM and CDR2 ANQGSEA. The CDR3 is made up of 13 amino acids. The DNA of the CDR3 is TGCAGCGGGGGGGCGGACAGGAACACTGAAGCTTTCTTT. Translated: CSGGADRNTEAFF.

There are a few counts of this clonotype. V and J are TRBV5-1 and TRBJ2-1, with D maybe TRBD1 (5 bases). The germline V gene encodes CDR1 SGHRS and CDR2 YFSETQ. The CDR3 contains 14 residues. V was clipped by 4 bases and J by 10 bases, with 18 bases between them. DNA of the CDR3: TGCGCCAGCAGCGATGAACAGGTTAACCTCGAGCAGTTCTTC. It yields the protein CASSDEQVNLEQFF.

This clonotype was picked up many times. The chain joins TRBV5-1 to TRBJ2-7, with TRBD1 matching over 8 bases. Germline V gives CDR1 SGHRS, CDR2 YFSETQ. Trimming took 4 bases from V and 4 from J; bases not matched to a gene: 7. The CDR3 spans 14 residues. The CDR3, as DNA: TGCGCCAGCAGCCCAGACAGGGGAGAATACGAGCAGTACTTC. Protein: CASSPDRGEYEQYF.

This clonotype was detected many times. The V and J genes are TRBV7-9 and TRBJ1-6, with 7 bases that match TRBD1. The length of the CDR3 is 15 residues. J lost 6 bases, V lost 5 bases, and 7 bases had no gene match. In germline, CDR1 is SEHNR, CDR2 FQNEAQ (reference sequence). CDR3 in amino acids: CASSLGTAINSPLHF. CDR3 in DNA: TGTGCCAGCAGCCTGGGGACAGCCATTAATTCACCCCTCCACTTT. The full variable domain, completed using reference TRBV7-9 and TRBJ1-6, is DTGVSQNPRHKITKRGQNVTFRCDPISEHNRLYWYRQTLGQGPEFLTYFQNEAQLEKSRLLSDRFSAERPKGSFSTLEIQRTEQGDSAMYLCASSLGTAINSPLHFGNGTRLTVT.

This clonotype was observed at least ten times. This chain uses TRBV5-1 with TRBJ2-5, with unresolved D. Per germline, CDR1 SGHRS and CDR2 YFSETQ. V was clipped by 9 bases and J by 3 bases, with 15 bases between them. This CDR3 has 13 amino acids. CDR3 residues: CATKDVWEETQYF. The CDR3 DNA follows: TGCGCCACCAAAGACGTTTGGGAAGAGACCCAGTACTTC.